Following are 6 T cell receptor beta chains from one sample sequenced in a study of Ad26.COV2.S vaccination and SARS-CoV-2 variants. Produced via immunoSEQ multiplex PCR; TCRdb's table is partial and in-frame only. The table lists more than 350,000 clones, approximately 92% of them singletons, with 9% to 15% in the top ten. Treatment denoted: around 19 received Ad26.COV2.S at low or high dose, single or two shots; 5 received placebo; per-sample allocation not given. Material that was analyzed had been drawn on day 63 after the first vaccine or placebo injection. This sample comprised peripheral blood, obtained in a trial of Ad26.COV2.S vaccine versus placebo. The receptors come from a person between 18 and 60 years old who received the Ad26.COV2.S COVID-19 vaccine or a placebo.

This clone showed up just a few times. This CDR3 is CASSLGDSGAYEQYF. CDR3 DNA sequence: TGTGCCAGCAGCTTAGGCGACAGTGGGGCGTACGAGCAGTACTTC. The chain uses TRBV7-9 and TRBJ2-7, with D perhaps matching TRBD1 (5 bases). CDR1 and CDR2 (germline): SEHNR, FQNEAQ (reference sequence). The germline V and J ends were trimmed by 1 base and 4 bases, with 14 bases remaining between them. This CDR3 is built from 15 residues.

This chain uses TRBV6-5 with TRBJ1-2; a possible D gene is TRBD1 (6 bases). There are 13 residues in the CDR3. In germline, CDR1 is MNHEY, CDR2 SVGAGI. Trimming removed 4 bases from V and 4 bases from J, with 10 bases in between. As DNA, the CDR3 is TGTGCCAGCAGTTCCGGGACAAGCTATGGCTACACCTTC. Encoded protein: CASSSGTSYGYTF.

The chain uses TRBV30 and TRBJ1-4, with D unclear. V was shortened by 2 bases and J by 6 bases, with 7 bases between the two germline ends. Germline CDR1 GTSNPN, CDR2 SVGIG (reference sequence). This CDR3 spans 12 amino acids. CDR3 residues: CAWSSGYEKLFF. Written as DNA, the CDR3 is TGTGCCTGGAGTTCTGGGTATGAAAAACTGTTTTTT.

V gene TRBV28 combines with J gene TRBJ2-7, with TRBD2 matching over 7 bases. This CDR3 contains 16 residues. J lost 3 bases, V lost 3 bases, and 11 bases had no gene match. The germline CDR1 and CDR2 sequences are MDHEN and SYDVKM. CDR3 in DNA: TGTGCCAGCAGTTTGGGCGGGGGATCCGGTAGCTACGAGCAGTACTTC. Protein: CASSLGGGSGSYEQYF.

The V gene is TRBV18, the J gene TRBJ1-3; tentative D call: TRBD1 (5 bases). Germline V lookup: CDR1 KGHSH, CDR2 LQKENI. The V gene lost 0 bases and the J gene lost 0 bases, with 12 bases spanning the gap. The CDR3 runs to 17 residues. The chain's CDR3 is CASSPPIGAPSGNTIYF. The DNA for the CDR3 is TGTGCCAGCTCACCACCGATCGGGGCCCCCTCTGGAAACACCATATATTTT.

The V and J genes are TRBV16 and TRBJ1-4; perhaps TRBD1 as D (5 bases). Germline assignment: CDR1 KGHSY and CDR2 FQNENV. Trimming left V 3 bases short and J 3 bases short, with 14 bases between. The CDR3 totals 16 residues. CDR3 sequence (DNA): TGTGCCAGCAGCCACCTCGGGGGGGAGCCTAATGAAAAACTGTTTTTT. This translates into CASSHLGGEPNEKLFF.